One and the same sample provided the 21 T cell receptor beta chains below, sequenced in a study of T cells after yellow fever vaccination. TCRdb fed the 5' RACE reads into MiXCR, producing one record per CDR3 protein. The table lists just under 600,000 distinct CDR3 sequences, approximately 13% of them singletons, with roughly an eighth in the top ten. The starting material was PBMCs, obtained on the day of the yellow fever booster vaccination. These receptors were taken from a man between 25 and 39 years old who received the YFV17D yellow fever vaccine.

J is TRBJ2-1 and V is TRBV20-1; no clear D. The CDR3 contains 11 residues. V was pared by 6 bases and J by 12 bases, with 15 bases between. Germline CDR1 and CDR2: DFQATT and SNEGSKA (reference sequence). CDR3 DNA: TGCAGTGCGCCCATCTTCCCGTCGCAGTTCTTC. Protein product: CSAPIFPSQFF.

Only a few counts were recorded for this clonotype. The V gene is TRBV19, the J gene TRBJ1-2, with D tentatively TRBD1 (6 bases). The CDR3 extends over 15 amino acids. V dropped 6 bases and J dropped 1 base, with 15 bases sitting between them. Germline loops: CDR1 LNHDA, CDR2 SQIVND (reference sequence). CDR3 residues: CASRLQDRSNYGYTF. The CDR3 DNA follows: TGTGCCAGTAGGCTTCAGGACAGAAGTAACTATGGCTACACCTTC.

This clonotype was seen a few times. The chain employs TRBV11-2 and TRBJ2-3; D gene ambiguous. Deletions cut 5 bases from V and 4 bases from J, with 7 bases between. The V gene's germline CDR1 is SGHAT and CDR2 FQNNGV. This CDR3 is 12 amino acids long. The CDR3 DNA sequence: TGTGCCAGCAGCCCACAGCCAGATACGCAGTATTTT. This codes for CASSPQPDTQYF.

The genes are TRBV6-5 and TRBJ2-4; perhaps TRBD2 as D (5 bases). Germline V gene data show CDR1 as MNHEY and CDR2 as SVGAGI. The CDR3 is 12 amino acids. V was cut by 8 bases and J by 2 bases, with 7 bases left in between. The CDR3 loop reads CASSSPKNIQYF. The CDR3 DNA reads TGTGCCAGCTCTAGCCCCAAAAACATTCAGTACTTC.

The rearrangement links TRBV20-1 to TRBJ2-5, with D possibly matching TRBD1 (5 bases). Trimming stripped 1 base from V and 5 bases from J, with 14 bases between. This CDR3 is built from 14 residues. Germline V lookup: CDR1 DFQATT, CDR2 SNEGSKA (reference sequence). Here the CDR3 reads CSARAATQVETQYF. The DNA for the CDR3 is TGCAGTGCTAGAGCCGCGACACAGGTGGAGACCCAGTACTTC.

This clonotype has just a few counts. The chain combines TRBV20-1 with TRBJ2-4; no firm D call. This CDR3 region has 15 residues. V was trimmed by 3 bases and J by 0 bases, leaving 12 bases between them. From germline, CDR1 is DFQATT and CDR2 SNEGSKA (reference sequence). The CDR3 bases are TGCAGTGCTAGTCCCCCGATACTAGCCAAAAACATTCAGTACTTC. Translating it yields CSASPPILAKNIQYF.

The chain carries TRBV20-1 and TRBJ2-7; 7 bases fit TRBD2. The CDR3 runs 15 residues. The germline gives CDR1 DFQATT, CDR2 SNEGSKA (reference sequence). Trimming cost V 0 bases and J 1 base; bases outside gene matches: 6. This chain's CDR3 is CSARDGAGESYEQYF. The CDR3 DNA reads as TGCAGTGCTAGAGATGGGGCGGGAGAATCCTACGAGCAGTACTTC.

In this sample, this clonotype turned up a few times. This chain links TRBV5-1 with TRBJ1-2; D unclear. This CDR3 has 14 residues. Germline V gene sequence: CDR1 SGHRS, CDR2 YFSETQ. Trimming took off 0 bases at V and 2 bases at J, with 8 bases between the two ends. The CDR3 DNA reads TGCGCCAGCAGCTTGGGTACAGTCAACTATGGCTACACCTTC. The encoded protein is CASSLGTVNYGYTF.

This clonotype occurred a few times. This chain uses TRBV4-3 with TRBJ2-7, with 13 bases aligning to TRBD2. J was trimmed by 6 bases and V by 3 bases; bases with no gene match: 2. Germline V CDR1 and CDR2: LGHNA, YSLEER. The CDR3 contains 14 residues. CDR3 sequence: CASSQGLAGFEQYF. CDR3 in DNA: TGCGCCAGCAGCCAGGGACTAGCGGGATTCGAGCAGTACTTC.

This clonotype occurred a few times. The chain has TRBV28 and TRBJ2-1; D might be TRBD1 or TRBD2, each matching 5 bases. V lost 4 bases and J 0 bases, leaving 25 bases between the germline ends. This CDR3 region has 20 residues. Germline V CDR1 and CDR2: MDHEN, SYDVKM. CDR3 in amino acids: CASSSLKWEPATGSYNEQFF. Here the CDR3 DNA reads TGTGCCAGCAGTTCCCTCAAGTGGGAGCCAGCCACAGGCTCCTACAATGAGCAGTTCTTC.

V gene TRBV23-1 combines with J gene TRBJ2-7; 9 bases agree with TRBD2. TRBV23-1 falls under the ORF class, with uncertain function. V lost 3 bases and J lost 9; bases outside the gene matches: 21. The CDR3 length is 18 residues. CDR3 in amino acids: CASSHHRGLASQLRVQYF. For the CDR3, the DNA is TGCGCCAGCAGTCATCATAGGGGACTAGCTTCGCAACTACGAGTGCAGTACTTC.

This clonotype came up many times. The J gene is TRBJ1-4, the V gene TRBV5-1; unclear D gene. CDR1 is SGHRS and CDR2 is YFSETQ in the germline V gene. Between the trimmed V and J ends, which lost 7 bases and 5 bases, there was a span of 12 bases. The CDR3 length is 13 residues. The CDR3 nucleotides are TGCGCCAGCCGGAGGGAGATGAATGAAAAACTGTTTTTT. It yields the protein CASRREMNEKLFF.

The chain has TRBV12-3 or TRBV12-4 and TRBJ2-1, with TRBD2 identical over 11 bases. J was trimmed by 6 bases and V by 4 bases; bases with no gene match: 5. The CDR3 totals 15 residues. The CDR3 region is CASSSPGLAANEQFF. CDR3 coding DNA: TGTGCCAGCAGTTCACCGGGACTAGCGGCCAATGAGCAGTTCTTC.

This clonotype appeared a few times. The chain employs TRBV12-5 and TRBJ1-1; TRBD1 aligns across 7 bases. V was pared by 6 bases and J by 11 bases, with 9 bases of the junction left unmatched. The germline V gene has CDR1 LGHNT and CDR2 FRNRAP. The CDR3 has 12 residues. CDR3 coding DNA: TGTGCTAGTGGCCAAATGACAGGGAGGGCTTTCTTT. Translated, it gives CASGQMTGRAFF.

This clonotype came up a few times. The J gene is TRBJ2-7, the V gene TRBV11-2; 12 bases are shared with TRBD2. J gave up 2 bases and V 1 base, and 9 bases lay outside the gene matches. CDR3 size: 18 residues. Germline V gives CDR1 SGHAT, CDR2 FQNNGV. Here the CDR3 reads CASSLVVTSGSLTYEQYF. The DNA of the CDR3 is TGTGCCAGCAGCTTAGTTGTGACTAGCGGGAGTCTTACCTACGAGCAGTACTTC.

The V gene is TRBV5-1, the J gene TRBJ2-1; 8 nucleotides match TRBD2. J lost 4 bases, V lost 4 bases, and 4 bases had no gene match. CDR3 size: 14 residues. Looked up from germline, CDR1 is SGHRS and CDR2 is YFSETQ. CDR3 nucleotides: TGCGCCAGCAGCGGCGCGGGGGGTTACAATGAGCAGTTCTTC. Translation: CASSGAGGYNEQFF.

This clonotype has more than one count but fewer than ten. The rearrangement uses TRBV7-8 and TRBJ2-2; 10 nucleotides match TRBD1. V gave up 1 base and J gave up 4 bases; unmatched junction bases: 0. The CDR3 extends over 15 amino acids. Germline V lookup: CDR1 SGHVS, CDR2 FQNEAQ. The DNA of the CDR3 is TGTGCCAGCAGCTTAGGACAGGGGGCCACCGGGGAGCTGTTTTTT. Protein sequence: CASSLGQGATGELFF.

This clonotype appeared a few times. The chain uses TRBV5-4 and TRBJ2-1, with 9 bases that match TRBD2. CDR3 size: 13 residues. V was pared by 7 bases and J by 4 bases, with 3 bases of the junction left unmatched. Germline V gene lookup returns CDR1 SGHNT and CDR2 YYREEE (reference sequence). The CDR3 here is CASFSGSYNEQFF. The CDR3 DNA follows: TGTGCCAGCTTTAGCGGGAGTTACAATGAGCAGTTCTTC.

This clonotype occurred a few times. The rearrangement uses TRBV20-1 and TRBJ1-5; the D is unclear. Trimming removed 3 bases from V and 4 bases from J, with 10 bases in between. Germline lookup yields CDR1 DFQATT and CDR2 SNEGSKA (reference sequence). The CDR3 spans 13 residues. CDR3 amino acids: CSARWSGNQPQHF. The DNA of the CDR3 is TGCAGTGCTAGGTGGAGTGGGAATCAGCCCCAGCATTTT.

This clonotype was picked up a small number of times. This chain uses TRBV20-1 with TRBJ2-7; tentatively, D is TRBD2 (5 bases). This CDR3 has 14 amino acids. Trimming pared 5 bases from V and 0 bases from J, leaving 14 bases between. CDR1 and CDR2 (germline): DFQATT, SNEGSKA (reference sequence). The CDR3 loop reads CSAFTERDSYEQYF. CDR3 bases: TGCAGTGCTTTTACCGAACGGGACTCCTACGAGCAGTACTTC.

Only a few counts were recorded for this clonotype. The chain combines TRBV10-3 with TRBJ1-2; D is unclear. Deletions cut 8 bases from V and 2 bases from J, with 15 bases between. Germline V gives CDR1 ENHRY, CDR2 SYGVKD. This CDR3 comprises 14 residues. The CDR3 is CAIAVALGNYGYTF. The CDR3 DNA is TGTGCCATCGCGGTAGCCCTGGGAAACTATGGCTACACCTTC.